Listed below are T cell receptor beta chains from one sample, sequenced in a study of early T cells in non-severe SARS-CoV-2 infection. TCRdb passed the 5' RACE reads through MiXCR, listing each CDR3 protein once. The table records 32,000 or so distinct CDR3 sequences, 8% to 9.5% of them present only once. Sequencing was performed on whole blood. The receptors derive from an adult who was a healthcare worker with PCR-confirmed SARS-CoV-2 infection or an uninfected control (not recorded which). Both conserved end residues are part of each CDR3. The D gene is left open where the match is weak. Size values are once, few and many counts, or a class for expanded clones, and some rows have none.

cdr3_nt: TGTGCCAGCAGCGTAGAGACAGGGGGCTTCTACAATGAGCAGTTCTTC
cdr3_aa: CASSVETGGFYNEQFF
v_call: TRBV7-9
j_call: TRBJ2-1
clone_size: many
d_call: TRBD1

cdr3_nt: TGCAGCGTTGAAGGGGTAACAGATACGCAGTATTTT
cdr3_aa: CSVEGVTDTQYF
v_call: TRBV29-1
j_call: TRBJ2-3
clone_size: many
d_call: .

cdr3_nt: TGTGCCTGGAGCCTGGACACTAGCAATCAGCCCCAGCATTTT
cdr3_aa: CAWSLDTSNQPQHF
v_call: TRBV30
j_call: TRBJ1-5
clone_size: many
d_call: .

cdr3_nt: TGCGCCAGCAGCCAAGTTCTAAGACGGCTTCGGTCACCCCTCCACTTT
cdr3_aa: CASSQVLRRLRSPLHF
v_call: TRBV4-3
j_call: TRBJ1-6
clone_size: many
d_call: .

cdr3_nt: TGTGCCAGCAGTGAATATTTAGGGGCGCGAGACATTCAGTACTTC
cdr3_aa: CASSEYLGARDIQYF
v_call: TRBV25-1
j_call: TRBJ2-4
clone_size: many
d_call: .

cdr3_nt: TGTGCCAGCAGCTCAGGGGACGAGCAGTACTTC
cdr3_aa: CASSSGDEQYF
v_call: TRBV7-3
j_call: TRBJ2-7
clone_size: .
d_call: .

cdr3_nt: TGTGCCAGCAGCCAAGAGGAAAGAAGGCGACAGGGCGACTATGGCTACACCTTC
cdr3_aa: CASSQEERRRQGDYGYTF
v_call: TRBV14
j_call: TRBJ1-2
clone_size: .
d_call: TRBD1

cdr3_nt: TGTGCCTGGAGTGAAGGGGGCGCAGGGAACACTGAAGCTTTCTTT
cdr3_aa: CAWSEGGAGNTEAFF
v_call: TRBV30
j_call: TRBJ1-1
clone_size: many
d_call: TRBD1

cdr3_nt: TGTGCCAGCAGTTATACTTTTGGGGGGTCCAATGAGCAGTTCTTC
cdr3_aa: CASSYTFGGSNEQFF
v_call: TRBV6-2/TRBV6-3
j_call: TRBJ2-1
clone_size: many
d_call: .

cdr3_nt: TGTGCCAGCAGCCCAGGACTAGCGGGGTACAATGAGCAGTTCTTC
cdr3_aa: CASSPGLAGYNEQFF
v_call: TRBV7-3
j_call: TRBJ2-1
clone_size: many
d_call: TRBD2

cdr3_nt: TGTGCCAGCAGTGACAGCCTTGCGGGAAGCACCATATATTTT
cdr3_aa: CASSDSLAGSTIYF
v_call: TRBV25-1
j_call: TRBJ1-3
clone_size: .
d_call: .

cdr3_nt: TGTGCCAGTTTTGTCCAGGGCAACTCCTACAATGAGCAGTTCTTC
cdr3_aa: CASFVQGNSYNEQFF
v_call: TRBV7-9
j_call: TRBJ2-1
clone_size: few
d_call: .

cdr3_nt: TGCGCCAGCAGCTTGGCCGGCAGCTCGAACACTGAAGCTTTCTTT
cdr3_aa: CASSLAGSSNTEAFF
v_call: TRBV5-1
j_call: TRBJ1-1
clone_size: many
d_call: .

cdr3_nt: TGTGCCAGCAGCGCGACTAGCGGGGGGTTCGATGAGCAGTTCTTC
cdr3_aa: CASSATSGGFDEQFF
v_call: TRBV2
j_call: TRBJ2-1
clone_size: few
d_call: TRBD2

cdr3_nt: TGCGCCAGCAGTGAGTCTTTCCAGGTGGGCTACGAGCAGTACTTC
cdr3_aa: CASSESFQVGYEQYF
v_call: TRBV10-1
j_call: TRBJ2-7
clone_size: many
d_call: .